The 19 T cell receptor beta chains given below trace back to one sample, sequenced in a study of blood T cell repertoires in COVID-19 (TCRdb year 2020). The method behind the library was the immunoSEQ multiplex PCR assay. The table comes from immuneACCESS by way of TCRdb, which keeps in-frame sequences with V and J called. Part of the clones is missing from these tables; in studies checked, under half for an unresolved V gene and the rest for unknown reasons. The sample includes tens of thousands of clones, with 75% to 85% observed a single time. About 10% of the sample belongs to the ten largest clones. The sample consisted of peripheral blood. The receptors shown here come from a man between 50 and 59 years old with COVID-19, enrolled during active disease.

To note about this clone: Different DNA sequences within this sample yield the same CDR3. CDR3 nucleotides: TGTGCCTGGAGTGAAGGACAGCCGAACACTGAAGCTTTCTTT. This gives the protein CAWSEGQPNTEAFF. The chain joins TRBV30 to TRBJ1-1, with D possibly being TRBD1 (6 bases). V was cut by 1 base and J by 1 base, with 10 bases left in between. The length of the CDR3 is 14 residues. Germline CDR1 reads GTSNPN; CDR2 reads SVGIG (reference sequence).

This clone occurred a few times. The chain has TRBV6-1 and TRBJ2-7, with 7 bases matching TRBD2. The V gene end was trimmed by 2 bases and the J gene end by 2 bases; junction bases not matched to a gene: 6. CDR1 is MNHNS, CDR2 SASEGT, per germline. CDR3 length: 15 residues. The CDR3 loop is CASSEYLAEAYEQYF. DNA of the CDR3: TGTGCCAGCAGTGAATATCTAGCGGAAGCCTACGAGCAGTACTTC.

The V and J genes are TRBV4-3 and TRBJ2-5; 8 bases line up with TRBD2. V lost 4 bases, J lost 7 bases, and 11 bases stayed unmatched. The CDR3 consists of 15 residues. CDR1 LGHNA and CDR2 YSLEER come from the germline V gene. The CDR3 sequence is CASSLNLDREGTQYF. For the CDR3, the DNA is TGCGCCAGCAGCCTAAATCTGGACCGGGAGGGGACCCAGTACTTC.

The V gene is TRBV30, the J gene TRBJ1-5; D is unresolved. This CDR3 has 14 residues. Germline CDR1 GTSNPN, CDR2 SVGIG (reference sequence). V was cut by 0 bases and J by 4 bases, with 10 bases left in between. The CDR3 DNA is TGTGCCTGGAGTGTACTTACCATTAATCAGCCCCAGCATTTT. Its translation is CAWSVLTINQPQHF.

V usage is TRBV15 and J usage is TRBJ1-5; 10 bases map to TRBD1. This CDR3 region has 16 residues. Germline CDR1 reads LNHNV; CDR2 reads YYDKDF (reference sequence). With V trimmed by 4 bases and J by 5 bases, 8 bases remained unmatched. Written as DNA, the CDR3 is TGTGCCACCAGCAAGGGGGGACAGGGGCTTCATCAGCCCCAGCATTTT. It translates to CATSKGGQGLHQPQHF. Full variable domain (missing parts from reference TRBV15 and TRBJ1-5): DAMVIQNPRYQVTQFGKPVTLSCSQTLNHNVMYWYQQKSSQAPKLLFHYYDKDFNNEADTPDNFQSRRPNTSFCFLDIRSPGLGDTAMYLCATSKGGQGLHQPQHFGDGTRLSIL.

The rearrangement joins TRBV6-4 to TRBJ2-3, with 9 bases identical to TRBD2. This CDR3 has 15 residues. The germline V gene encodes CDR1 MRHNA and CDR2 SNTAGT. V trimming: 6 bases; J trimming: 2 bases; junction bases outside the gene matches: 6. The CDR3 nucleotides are TGTGCCAGCAGGGAGACTAGCGGCAACACAGATACGCAGTATTTT. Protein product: CASRETSGNTDTQYF.

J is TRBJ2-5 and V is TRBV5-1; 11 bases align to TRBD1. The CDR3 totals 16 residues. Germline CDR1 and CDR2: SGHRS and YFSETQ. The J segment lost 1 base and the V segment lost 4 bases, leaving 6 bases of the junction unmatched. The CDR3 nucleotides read TGCGCCAGCAGCCGGGGACAGGGGGGCCTCCAAGAGACCCAGTACTTC. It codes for CASSRGQGGLQETQYF. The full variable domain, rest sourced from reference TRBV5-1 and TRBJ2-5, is KAGVTQTPRYLIKTRGQQVTLSCSPISGHRSVSWYQQTPGQGLQFLFEYFSETQRNKGNFPGRFSGRQFSNSRSEMNVSTLELGDSALYLCASSRGQGGLQETQYFGPGTRLLVL.

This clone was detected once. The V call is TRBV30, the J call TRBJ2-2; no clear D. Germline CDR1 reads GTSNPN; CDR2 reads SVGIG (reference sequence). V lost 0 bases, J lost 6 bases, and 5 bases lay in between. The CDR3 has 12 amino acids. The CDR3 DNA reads TGTGCCTGGAGTGTACGGTCCGGGGAGCTGTTTTTT. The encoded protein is CAWSVRSGELFF.

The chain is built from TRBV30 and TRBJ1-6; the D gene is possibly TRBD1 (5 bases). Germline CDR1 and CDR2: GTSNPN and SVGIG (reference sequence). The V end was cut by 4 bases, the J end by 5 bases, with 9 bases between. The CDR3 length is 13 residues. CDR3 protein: CAWMGQHNSPLHF. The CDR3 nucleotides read TGTGCCTGGATGGGGCAGCATAATTCACCCCTCCACTTT. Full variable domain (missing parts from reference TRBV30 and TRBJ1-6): SQTIHQWPATLVQPVGSPLSLECTVEGTSNPNLYWYRQAAGRGLQLLFYSVGIGQISSEVPQNLSASRPQDRQFILSSKKLLLSDSGFYLCAWMGQHNSPLHFGNGTRLTVT.

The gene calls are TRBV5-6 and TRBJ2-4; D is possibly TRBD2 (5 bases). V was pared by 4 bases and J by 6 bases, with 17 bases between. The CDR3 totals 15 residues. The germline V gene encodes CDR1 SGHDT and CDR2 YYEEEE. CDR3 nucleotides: TGTGCCAGCAGCCCAATAAAGAGGACTGGAAACATTCAGTACTTC. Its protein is CASSPIKRTGNIQYF.

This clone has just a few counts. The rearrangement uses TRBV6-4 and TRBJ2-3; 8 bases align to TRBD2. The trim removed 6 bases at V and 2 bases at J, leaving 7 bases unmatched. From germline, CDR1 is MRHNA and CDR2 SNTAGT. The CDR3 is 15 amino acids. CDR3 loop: CASSRVAGHTDTQYF. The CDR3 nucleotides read TGTGCCAGCAGCCGAGTAGCGGGACACACAGATACGCAGTATTTT.

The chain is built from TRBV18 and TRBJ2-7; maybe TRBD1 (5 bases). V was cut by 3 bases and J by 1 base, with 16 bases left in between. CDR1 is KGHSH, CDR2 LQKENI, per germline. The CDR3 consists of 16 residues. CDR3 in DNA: TGTGCCAGCTCACCGAGTCGGCAGGGCATTTCCTACGAGCAGTACTTC. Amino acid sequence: CASSPSRQGISYEQYF. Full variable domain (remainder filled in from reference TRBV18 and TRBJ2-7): NAGVMQNPRHLVRRRGQEARLRCSPMKGHSHVYWYRQLPEEGLKFMVYLQKENIIDESGMPKERFSAEFPKEGPSILRIQQVVRGDSAAYFCASSPSRQGISYEQYFGPGTRLTVT.

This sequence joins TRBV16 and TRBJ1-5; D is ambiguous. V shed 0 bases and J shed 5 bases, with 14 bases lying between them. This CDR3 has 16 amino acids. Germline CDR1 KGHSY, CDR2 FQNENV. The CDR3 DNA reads TGTGCCAGCAGCCAATCGAGAGGGAGGTTAGATCAGCCCCAGCATTTT. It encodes CASSQSRGRLDQPQHF.

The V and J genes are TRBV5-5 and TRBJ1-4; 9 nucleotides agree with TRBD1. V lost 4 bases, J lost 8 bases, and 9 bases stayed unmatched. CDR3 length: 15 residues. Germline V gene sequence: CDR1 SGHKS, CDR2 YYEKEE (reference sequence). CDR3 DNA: TGTGCCAGCAGCACACAGGGGGCGCCGGACGAAAAACTGTTTTTT. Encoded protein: CASSTQGAPDEKLFF.

CDR3 protein: CASSWGTSTNEKLFF. CDR3 in DNA: TGCGCCAGCAGCTGGGGGACATCAACTAATGAAAAACTGTTTTTT. This chain uses TRBV5-1 with TRBJ1-4; the D gene is possibly TRBD1 (6 bases). Germline V gene lookup returns CDR1 SGHRS and CDR2 YFSETQ. Trimming pared 3 bases from V and 0 bases from J, leaving 9 bases between. CDR3 size: 15 residues.

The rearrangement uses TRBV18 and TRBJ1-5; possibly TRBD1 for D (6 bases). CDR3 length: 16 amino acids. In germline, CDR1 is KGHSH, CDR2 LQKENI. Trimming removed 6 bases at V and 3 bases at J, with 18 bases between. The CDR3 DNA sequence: TGTGCCAGCTCCCCTGGACAGTCCGTGGTCAATCAGCCCCAGCATTTT. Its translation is CASSPGQSVVNQPQHF.

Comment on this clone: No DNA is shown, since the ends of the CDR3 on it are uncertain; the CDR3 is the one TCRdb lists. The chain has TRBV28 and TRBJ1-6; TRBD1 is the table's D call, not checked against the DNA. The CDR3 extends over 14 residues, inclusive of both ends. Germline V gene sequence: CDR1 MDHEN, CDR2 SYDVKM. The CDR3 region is CASILGQYNSPLHF.

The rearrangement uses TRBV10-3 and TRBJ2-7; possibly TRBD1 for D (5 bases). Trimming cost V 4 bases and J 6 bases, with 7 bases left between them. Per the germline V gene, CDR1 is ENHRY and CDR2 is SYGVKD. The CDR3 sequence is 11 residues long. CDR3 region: CAISADSEQYF. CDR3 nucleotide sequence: TGTGCCATCAGTGCCGACAGCGAGCAGTACTTC.

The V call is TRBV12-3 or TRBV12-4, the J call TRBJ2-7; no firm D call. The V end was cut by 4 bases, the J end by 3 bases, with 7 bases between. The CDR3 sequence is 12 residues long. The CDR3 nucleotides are TGTGCCAGCAGTTATGGCGGCTACGAGCAGTACTTC. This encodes CASSYGGYEQYF.